The 10 T cell receptor beta chains reported below all come from one sample, sequenced in a study of blood T cell repertoires in COVID-19. Using immunoSEQ multiplex PCR, the repertoire was profiled, and TCRdb retains in-frame clones only, with some absent. The sample yields approximately 260,000 clones, about 86% seen once. Sequenced material: PBMCs or T cells enriched from blood (not recorded which). Source of these receptors: a man aged 30 to 39 with acute COVID-19.

The chain uses TRBV5-4 and TRBJ2-2; D perhaps matches TRBD1 (6 bases). CDR3 length: 15 amino acids. The V and J ends lost 1 base and 6 bases respectively, with 13 bases between them. CDR1 is SGHNT and CDR2 is YYREEE in the germline V gene (reference sequence). CDR3 residues: CASSLSTGRAGELFF. The CDR3 nucleotides read TGTGCCAGCAGCTTGTCCACAGGGCGGGCCGGGGAGCTGTTTTTT.

A note on this clone: In this CDR3 the conserved last residue, phenylalanine or tryptophan, is missing, so a read error is likely. The DNA is left out, because the CDR3 cannot be placed on it with certainty; the CDR3 is given as TCRdb lists it. This rearrangement joins TRBV21-1 to TRBJ2-7; the table's TRBD1 call for D was not verified on the DNA. TRBV21-1 is annotated as a pseudogene. The CDR3 spans 11 amino acids, including both terminal residues. CDR3 sequence: CASSTRRFRGT.

The chain links TRBV11-2 to TRBJ2-2; no definite D call. The CDR3 covers 13 residues. Germline lookup yields CDR1 SGHAT and CDR2 FQNNGV. Trimming shortened V by 5 bases and J by 0 bases, and 4 bases separated the two germline ends. This chain's CDR3 is CASSLTNTGELFF. DNA for the CDR3: TGTGCCAGCAGCCTAACGAACACCGGGGAGCTGTTTTTT.

This clone occurred once. V usage is TRBV14 and J usage is TRBJ2-5; 12 positions match TRBD2. The CDR3 length is 16 residues. The V gene's germline CDR1 is SGHDN and CDR2 FVKESK. V dropped 5 bases and J dropped 7; count of bases not matched to a gene: 11. The CDR3 loop is CASSSRLAGALGTQYF. CDR3 sequence (DNA): TGTGCCAGCAGCTCTAGACTAGCGGGGGCGCTGGGGACCCAGTACTTC.

This rearrangement joins TRBV19 to TRBJ1-4; the D is unclear. CDR1 and CDR2 from the germline V gene are LNHDA and SQIVND (reference sequence). The V end lost 6 bases, the J end lost 4 bases, and 12 bases lay between the germline ends. CDR3 size: 14 residues. The CDR3 is CASRRTDYNEKLFF. The CDR3 DNA reads as TGTGCCAGTAGACGGACGGACTATAATGAAAAACTGTTTTTT.

This chain joins TRBV7-8 and TRBJ1-4; no definite D call. Trimming shortened V by 1 base and J by 1 base, and 4 bases separated the two germline ends. Germline CDR1 reads SGHVS; CDR2 reads FQNEAQ. This CDR3 has 14 residues. The CDR3 DNA reads as TGTGCCAGCAGCTTAGAGCGAACTAATGAAAAACTGTTTTTT. The encoded protein is CASSLERTNEKLFF.

The V gene is TRBV24-1, the J gene TRBJ2-1, with 8 bases that match TRBD2. Germline V gives CDR1 KGHDR, CDR2 SFDVKD. There are 15 residues in the CDR3. V lost 0 bases, J lost 8 bases, and 5 bases stayed unmatched. The CDR3 DNA sequence: TGTGCCACCAGTGATTTGGCCAGCGGGAGTGATGAGCAGTTCTTC. It specifies CATSDLASGSDEQFF.

CDR3 amino acids: CASSEGNPVSPLHF. For the CDR3, the DNA is TGTGCCAGCAGTGAGGGCAACCCCGTTTCACCCCTCCACTTT. The chain uses TRBV6-1 and TRBJ1-6, with D hard to call. Per the germline V gene, CDR1 is MNHNS and CDR2 is SASEGT. The CDR3 length is 14 residues. The V end lost 3 bases, the J end lost 9 bases, and 12 bases lay between the germline ends.

This chain's CDR3 is CASSGTGSYGYTF. In DNA form, the CDR3 reads TGTGCCAGCAGCGGGACAGGCAGCTATGGCTACACCTTC. The J gene is TRBJ1-2, the V gene TRBV11-3, with TRBD1 matching over 8 bases. Trimming cost V 5 bases and J 4 bases; bases outside gene matches: 3. The CDR3 covers 13 residues. CDR1 SGHNT and CDR2 YENEEA come from the germline V gene.

V and J are TRBV10-1 and TRBJ1-2; D gene unclear. The CDR3 runs 14 residues. Trimming cost V 3 bases and J 4 bases, with 12 bases left between them. CDR1 and CDR2 from the germline V gene are WNHNN and SYGVQD (reference sequence). The CDR3 nucleotides are TGCGCCAGCAGTGACGGCGGGGTTCCCTATGGCTACACCTTC. It is translated as CASSDGGVPYGYTF.